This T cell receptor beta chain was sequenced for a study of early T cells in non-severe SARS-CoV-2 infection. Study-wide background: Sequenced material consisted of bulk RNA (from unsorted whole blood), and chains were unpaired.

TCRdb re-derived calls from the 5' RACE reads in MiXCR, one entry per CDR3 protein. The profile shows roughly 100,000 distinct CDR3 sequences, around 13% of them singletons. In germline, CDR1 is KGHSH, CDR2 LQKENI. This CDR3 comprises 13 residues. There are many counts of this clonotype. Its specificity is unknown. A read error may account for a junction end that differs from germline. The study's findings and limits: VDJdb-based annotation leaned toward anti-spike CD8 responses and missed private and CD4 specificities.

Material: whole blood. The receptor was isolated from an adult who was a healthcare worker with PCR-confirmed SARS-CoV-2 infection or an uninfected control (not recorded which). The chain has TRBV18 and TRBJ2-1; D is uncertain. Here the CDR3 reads CASSPGLPNEQFF. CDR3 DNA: TGTGCCAGCTCACCAGGCTTGCCCAATGAACAGTTCTTC.